This TCR beta chain was captured in a study of blood T cell repertoires in COVID-19. Per germline, CDR1 ENHRY and CDR2 SYGVKD. The CDR3 runs to 13 residues. Trimming shortened V by 5 bases and J by 3 bases, and 10 bases separated the two germline ends. Under the authors' procedure: Reference gene primer amplification in the assay estimated nucleated cell counts. Profiled with immunoSEQ multiplex PCR; TCRdb holds only in-frame clones, not every one. V, J and clone size are taken as reported in that table, and D and trimming were inferred from the DNA itself. The sample yields 130,000 or so clones, under 90% seen once.

This sequence originates from a woman in her sixties with acute or convalescent COVID-19. Sequencing input: peripheral blood. V usage is TRBV10-3 and J usage is TRBJ1-2, with D perhaps TRBD1 (6 bases). For the CDR3, the DNA is TGTGCCATCAGTTCAGGGGCAGACTATGGCTACACCTTC. As protein: CAISSGADYGYTF.